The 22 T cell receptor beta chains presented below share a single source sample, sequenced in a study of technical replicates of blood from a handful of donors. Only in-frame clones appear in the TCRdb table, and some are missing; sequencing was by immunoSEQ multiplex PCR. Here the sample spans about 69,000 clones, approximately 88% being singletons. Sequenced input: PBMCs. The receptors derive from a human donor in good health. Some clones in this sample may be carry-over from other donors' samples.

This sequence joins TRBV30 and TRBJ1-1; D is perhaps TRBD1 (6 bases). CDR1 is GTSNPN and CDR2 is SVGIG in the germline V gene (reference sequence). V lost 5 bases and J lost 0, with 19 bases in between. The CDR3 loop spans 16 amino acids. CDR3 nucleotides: TGTGCCTGGGGGTCTCTACGGGGGGCCATGAACACTGAAGCTTTCTTT. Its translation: CAWGSLRGAMNTEAFF.

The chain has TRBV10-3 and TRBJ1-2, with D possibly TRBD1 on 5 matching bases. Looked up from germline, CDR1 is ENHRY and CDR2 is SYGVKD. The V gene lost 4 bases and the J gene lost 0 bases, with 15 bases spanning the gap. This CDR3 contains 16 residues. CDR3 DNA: TGTGCCATCAGTGGACAGCAAAGCCTAGCTAACTATGGCTACACCTTC. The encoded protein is CAISGQQSLANYGYTF.

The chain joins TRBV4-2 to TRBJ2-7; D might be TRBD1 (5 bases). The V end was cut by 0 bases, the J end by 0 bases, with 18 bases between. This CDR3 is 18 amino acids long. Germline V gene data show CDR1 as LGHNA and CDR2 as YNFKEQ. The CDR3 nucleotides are TGTGCCAGCAGCCAAGATCCCCCGGCAGGGATTAGCTCCTACGAGCAGTACTTC. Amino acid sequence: CASSQDPPAGISSYEQYF.

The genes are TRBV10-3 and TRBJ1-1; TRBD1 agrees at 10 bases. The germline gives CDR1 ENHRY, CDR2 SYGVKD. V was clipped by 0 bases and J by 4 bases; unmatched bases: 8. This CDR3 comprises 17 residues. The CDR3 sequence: CAISESRGQGGGTEAFF. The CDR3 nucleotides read TGTGCCATCAGTGAGTCGAGAGGACAGGGGGGTGGCACTGAAGCTTTCTTT.

The CDR3: CASREGGSNGYEQYF. DNA of the CDR3: TGTGCCAGCAGGGAGGGAGGGTCAAATGGTTACGAGCAGTACTTC. The chain links TRBV25-1 to TRBJ2-7; 7 nucleotides agree with TRBD2. CDR1 and CDR2 from the germline V gene are MGHDK and SYGVNS. V trimming: 6 bases; J trimming: 4 bases; junction bases outside the gene matches: 12. CDR3 length: 15 amino acids.

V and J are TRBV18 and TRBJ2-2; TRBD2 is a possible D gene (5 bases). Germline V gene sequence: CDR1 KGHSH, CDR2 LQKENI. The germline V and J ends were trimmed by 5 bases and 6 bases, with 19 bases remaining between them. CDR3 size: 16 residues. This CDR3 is CASSSTGIGGAGELFF. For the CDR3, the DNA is TGTGCCAGCTCAAGCACCGGGATCGGAGGAGCCGGGGAGCTGTTTTTT.

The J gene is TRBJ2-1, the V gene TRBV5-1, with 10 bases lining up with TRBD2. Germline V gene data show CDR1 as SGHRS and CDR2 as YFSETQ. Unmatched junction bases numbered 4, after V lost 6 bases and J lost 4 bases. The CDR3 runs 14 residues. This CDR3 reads CASISSGGYNEQFF. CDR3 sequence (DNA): TGCGCCAGCATTTCTAGCGGGGGTTACAATGAGCAGTTCTTC.

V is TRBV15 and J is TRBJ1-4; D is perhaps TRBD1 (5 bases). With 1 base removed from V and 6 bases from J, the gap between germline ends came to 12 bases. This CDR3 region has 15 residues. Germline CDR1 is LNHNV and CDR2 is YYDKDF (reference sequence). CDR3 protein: CATSRAAPGDEKLFF. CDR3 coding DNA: TGTGCCACCAGCAGAGCCGCCCCGGGGGATGAAAAACTGTTTTTT.

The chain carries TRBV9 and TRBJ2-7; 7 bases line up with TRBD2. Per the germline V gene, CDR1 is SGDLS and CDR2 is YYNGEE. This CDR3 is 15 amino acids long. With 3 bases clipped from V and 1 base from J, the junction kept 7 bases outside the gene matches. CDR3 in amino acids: CASSEFPSGSYEQYF. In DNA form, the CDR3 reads TGTGCCAGCAGCGAATTTCCTAGCGGTTCCTACGAGCAGTACTTC.

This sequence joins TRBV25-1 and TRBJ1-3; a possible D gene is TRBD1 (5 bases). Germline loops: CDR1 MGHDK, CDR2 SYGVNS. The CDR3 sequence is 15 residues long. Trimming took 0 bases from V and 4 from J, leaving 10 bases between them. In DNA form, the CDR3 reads TGTGCCAGCAGTGAATATGGGGGGACCGGAAACACCATATATTTT. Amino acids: CASSEYGGTGNTIYF.

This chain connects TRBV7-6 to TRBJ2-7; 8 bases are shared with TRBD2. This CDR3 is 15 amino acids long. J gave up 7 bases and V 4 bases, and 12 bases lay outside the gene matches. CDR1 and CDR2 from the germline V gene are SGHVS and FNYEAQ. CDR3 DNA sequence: TGTGCCAGCAGCTCTGGCCCCGGGGGGGCTTCTGAGCAGTACTTC. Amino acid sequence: CASSSGPGGASEQYF.

The DNA of the CDR3 is TGTGCCAGCAGGGAGGACAGAACTGGGGCCAACGTCCTGACTTTC. This gives the protein CASREDRTGANVLTF. This chain joins TRBV6-5 and TRBJ2-6, with a weak D call TRBD1 (6 bases). Germline V gene lookup returns CDR1 MNHEY and CDR2 SVGAGI. Trimming pared 6 bases from V and 2 bases from J, leaving 11 bases between. The CDR3 is 15 amino acids.

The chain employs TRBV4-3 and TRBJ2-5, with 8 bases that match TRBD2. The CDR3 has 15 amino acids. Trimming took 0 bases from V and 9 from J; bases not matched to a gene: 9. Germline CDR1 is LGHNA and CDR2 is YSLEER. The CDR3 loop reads CASSQDPSGFTSQYF. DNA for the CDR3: TGCGCCAGCAGCCAAGATCCTAGCGGGTTCACGTCCCAGTACTTC.

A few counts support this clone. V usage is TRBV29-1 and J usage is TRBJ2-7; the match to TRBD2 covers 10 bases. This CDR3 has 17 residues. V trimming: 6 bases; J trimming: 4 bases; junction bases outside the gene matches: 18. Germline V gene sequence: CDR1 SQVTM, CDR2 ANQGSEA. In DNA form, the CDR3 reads TGCAGCGTCGCCGGGACTAGCGTCCAAAAGGGGGAGTACGAGCAGTACTTC. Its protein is CSVAGTSVQKGEYEQYF.

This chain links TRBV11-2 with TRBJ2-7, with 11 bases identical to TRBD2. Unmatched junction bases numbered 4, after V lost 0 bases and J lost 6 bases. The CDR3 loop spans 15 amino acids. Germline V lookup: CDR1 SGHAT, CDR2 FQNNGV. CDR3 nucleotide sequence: TGTGCCAGCAGCTTAGATAGCGGGAGGGCGGGCGAGCAGTACTTC. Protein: CASSLDSGRAGEQYF.

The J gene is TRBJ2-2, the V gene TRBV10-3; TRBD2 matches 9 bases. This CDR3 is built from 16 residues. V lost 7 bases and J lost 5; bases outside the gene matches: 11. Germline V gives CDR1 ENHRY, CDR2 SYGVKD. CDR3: CAIKDSGSSDTGELFF. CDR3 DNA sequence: TGTGCCATCAAGGATAGCGGGAGTTCGGATACCGGGGAGCTGTTTTTT.

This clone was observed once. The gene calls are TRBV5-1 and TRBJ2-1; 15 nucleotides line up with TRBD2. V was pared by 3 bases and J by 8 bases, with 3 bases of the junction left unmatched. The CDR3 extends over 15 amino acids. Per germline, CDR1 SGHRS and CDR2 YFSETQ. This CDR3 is CASSYGTSGGYEQFF. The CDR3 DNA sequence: TGCGCCAGCAGCTACGGGACTAGCGGGGGGTATGAGCAGTTCTTC.

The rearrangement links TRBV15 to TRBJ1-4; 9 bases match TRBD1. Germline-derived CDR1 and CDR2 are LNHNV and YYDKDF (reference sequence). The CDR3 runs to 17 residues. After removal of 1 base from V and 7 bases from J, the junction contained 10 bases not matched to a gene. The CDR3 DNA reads TGTGCCACCAGCAGAGGGACAGGGGAGCCCCCAGTTGAAAAACTGTTTTTT. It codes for CATSRGTGEPPVEKLFF.

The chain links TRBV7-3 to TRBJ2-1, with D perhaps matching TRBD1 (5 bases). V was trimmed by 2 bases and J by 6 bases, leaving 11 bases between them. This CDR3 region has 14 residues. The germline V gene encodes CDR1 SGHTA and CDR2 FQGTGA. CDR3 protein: CASSLGLGPNEQFF. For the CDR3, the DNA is TGTGCCAGCAGCTTAGGCCTGGGGCCCAATGAGCAGTTCTTC.

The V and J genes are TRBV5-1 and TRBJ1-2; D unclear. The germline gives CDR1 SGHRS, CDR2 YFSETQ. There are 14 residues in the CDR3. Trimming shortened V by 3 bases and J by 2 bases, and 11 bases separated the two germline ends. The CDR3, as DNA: TGCGCCAGCAGCTCAGAGGCCCCAAACTATGGCTACACCTTC. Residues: CASSSEAPNYGYTF.

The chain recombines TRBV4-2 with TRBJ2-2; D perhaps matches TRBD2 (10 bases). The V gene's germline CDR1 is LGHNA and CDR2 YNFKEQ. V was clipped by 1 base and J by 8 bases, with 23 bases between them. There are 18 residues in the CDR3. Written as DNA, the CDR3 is TGTGCCAGCAGCCAAGGGACAGGGGTTACTAGCGGGAAGGGGGAGCTGTTTTTT. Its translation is CASSQGTGVTSGKGELFF.

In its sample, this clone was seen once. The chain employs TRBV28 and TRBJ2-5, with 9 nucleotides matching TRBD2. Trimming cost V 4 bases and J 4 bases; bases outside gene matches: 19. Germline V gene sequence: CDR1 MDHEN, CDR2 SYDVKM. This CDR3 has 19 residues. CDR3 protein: CASSSRGQRGADGAETQYF. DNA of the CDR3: TGTGCCAGCAGTTCCCGTGGCCAGCGGGGGGCCGATGGGGCAGAGACCCAGTACTTC. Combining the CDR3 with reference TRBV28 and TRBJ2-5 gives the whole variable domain DVKVTQSSRYLVKRTGEKVFLECVQDMDHENMFWYRQDPGLGLRLIYFSYDVKMKEKGDIPEGYSVSREKKERFSLILESASTNQTSMYLCASSSRGQRGADGAETQYFGPGTRLLVL.